A selection of T cell receptor beta chains follows, all from one sample in a study of T-cell memory formation after mild COVID-19. TCRdb reanalysed the 5' RACE reads using MiXCR and keeps one entry per CDR3 protein. Of some 450,000 distinct CDR3 sequences in the sample, about 19% were seen once. Material for sequencing was PBMCs or a T cell subset sorted from them (not recorded which). These receptor sequences come from an adult woman who had mild COVID-19 (a few samples of this study predate the infection). Cell type and time point are not known. Both conserved end residues are part of each CDR3. D genes are given only for firm matches. A row's size may be missing; if present it is once, few, many or a size class.

CDR3aa,CDR3nt,j_gene,v_gene,abundance,d_gene,len
CASKRGSGNLGAFF,TGTGCCAGCAAAAGGGGATCAGGGAATTTGGGCGCTTTCTTT,TRBJ1-1,TRBV11-2,few,.,14
CASSQARGFYEQYF,TGCGCCAGCAGCCAAGCCAGGGGGTTCTACGAGCAGTACTTC,TRBJ2-7,TRBV4-3,few,TRBD1,14
CASSLDRAYEQYF,TGTGCCAGCAGTTTGGACAGGGCCTACGAGCAGTACTTC,TRBJ2-7,TRBV5-1,many,TRBD1,13
CASSDANSGVRGNQPQHF,TGTGCCAGCAGTGACGCCAACTCAGGGGTCAGGGGCAATCAGCCCCAGCATTTT,TRBJ1-5,TRBV6-5,.,.,18
CATSRPGGMRGELFF,TGTGCCACCAGCAGGCCCGGAGGGATGCGCGGGGAGCTGTTTTTT,TRBJ2-2,TRBV15,.,.,15
CAISAGPDTQYF,TGTGCCATCAGCGCGGGGCCAGATACGCAGTATTTT,TRBJ2-3,TRBV10-3,few,.,12
CASSRPSGLQETQYF,TGTGCCAGCAGTCGGCCTAGCGGGCTTCAAGAGACCCAGTACTTC,TRBJ2-5,TRBV6-6,.,TRBD2,15
CASSQTGTEYGYTF,TGCGCCAGCAGCCAGACCGGGACAGAGTATGGCTACACCTTC,TRBJ1-2,TRBV4-1,few,TRBD1,14
CASSPSLAELYEQYF,TGTGCCAGCAGCCCGTCGCTAGCGGAGTTATACGAGCAGTACTTC,TRBJ2-7,TRBV9,.,TRBD2,15
CATSRAFTGNTIYF,TGTGCCACCAGCAGAGCCTTCACTGGAAACACCATATATTTT,TRBJ1-3,TRBV15,.,.,14
CASSPYWARGSEKLFF,TGCGCCAGCAGCCCTTACTGGGCCCGGGGAAGCGAAAAACTGTTTTTT,TRBJ1-4,TRBV5-1,few,.,16
CAWSKGPARSEAFF,TGTGCCTGGAGTAAGGGGCCCGCTAGGTCTGAAGCTTTCTTT,TRBJ1-1,TRBV30,.,.,14
CASSLASNRQETQYF,TGCGCCAGCAGCTTGGCCAGTAACAGACAAGAGACCCAGTACTTC,TRBJ2-5,TRBV5-1,.,.,15
CASSPGPDVTDTQYF,TGCGCCAGCAGCCCGGGACCTGATGTCACAGATACGCAGTATTTT,TRBJ2-3,TRBV5-1,.,.,15
CASSPQGLVSNEQFF,TGTGCCAGCAGTCCCCAAGGACTAGTTAGCAATGAGCAGTTCTTC,TRBJ2-1,TRBV27,many,TRBD2,15
CASSQDWRGRRTEAFF,TGCGCCAGCAGCCAAGATTGGAGGGGTAGGAGGACTGAAGCTTTCTTT,TRBJ1-1,TRBV4-1,few,.,16
CASSLSAGNTIYF,TGTGCCAGCAGTTTAAGTGCGGGAAACACCATATATTTT,TRBJ1-3,TRBV2,few,.,13
CSVVEIATYNEQFF,TGCAGCGTTGTAGAAATAGCAACCTACAATGAGCAGTTCTTC,TRBJ2-1,TRBV29-1,.,.,14
CASGGKPQHF,TGTGCCAGCGGGGGTAAGCCCCAGCATTTT,TRBJ1-5,TRBV6-6,.,.,10
CASSNQGLQETQYF,TGTGCCAGCAGCAATCAGGGCCTCCAAGAGACCCAGTACTTC,TRBJ2-5,TRBV3-1,.,.,14
CASSLVGGLETEAFF,TGCGCCAGCAGCTTGGTTGGCGGCCTCGAGACTGAAGCTTTCTTT,TRBJ1-1,TRBV5-1,few,.,15
CASSPGRADQPQHF,TGTGCCAGCAGTCCCGGAAGGGCCGATCAGCCCCAGCATTTT,TRBJ1-5,TRBV6-5,.,.,14
CASVEWGGSTEAFF,TGTGCCAGCGTTGAATGGGGAGGGAGCACTGAAGCTTTCTTT,TRBJ1-1,TRBV6-1,.,.,14
CASSTRGNTGANVLTF,TGCGCCAGCAGTACCAGGGGTAATACTGGGGCCAACGTCCTGACTTTC,TRBJ2-6,TRBV5-1,.,.,16
CASSQAGVSYNEQFF,TGTGCCAGCAGCCAAGCGGGAGTCTCCTACAATGAGCAGTTCTTC,TRBJ2-1,TRBV3-1,few,.,15
CASSPGVPGHYGYTF,TGTGCCAGCAGTCCAGGGGTGCCTGGGCACTATGGCTACACCTTC,TRBJ1-2,TRBV25-1,few,.,15
CASSQVMGYEQYF,TGTGCCAGCAGCCAAGTCATGGGTTACGAGCAGTACTTC,TRBJ2-7,TRBV3-1,.,.,13
CSARPDGNYGYTF,TGCAGCGCCCGACCCGATGGGAACTATGGCTACACCTTC,TRBJ1-2,TRBV29-1,.,.,13
CASSPLDPAEQYF,TGTGCCAGCAGCCCCCTCGACCCGGCCGAGCAGTACTTC,TRBJ2-7,TRBV7-9,few,.,13
CASSYDRGGNQPQHF,TGTGCCAGCAGTTACGACAGGGGAGGGAATCAGCCCCAGCATTTT,TRBJ1-5,TRBV6-5,.,TRBD1,15
CASSLLSGQASYGYTF,TGTGCCAGCTCACTCCTCTCGGGACAGGCTAGCTATGGCTACACCTTC,TRBJ1-2,TRBV18,few,TRBD1,16
CASSQVTLRAGSSYEQYF,TGCGCCAGCAGCCAAGTAACTCTTCGTGCAGGGAGCTCCTACGAGCAGTACTTC,TRBJ2-7,TRBV4-3,.,.,18
CASSSPRTEMQETQYF,TGTGCCAGCAGTTCCCCGAGGACAGAGATGCAAGAGACCCAGTACTTC,TRBJ2-5,TRBV2,.,.,16
CASSETVAYEQYF,TGTGCCAGCAGTGAGACCGTCGCCTACGAGCAGTACTTC,TRBJ2-7,TRBV12-3/TRBV12-4,.,.,13
CSVETARNQETQYF,TGCAGCGTTGAAACGGCGCGGAACCAAGAGACCCAGTACTTC,TRBJ2-5,TRBV29-1,few,.,14
CASSLASASNTGELFF,TGTGCCAGCAGCTTAGCTTCCGCTAGCAACACCGGGGAGCTGTTTTTT,TRBJ2-2,TRBV7-8,few,.,16
CASGLADTQYF,TGTGCCAGCGGTCTCGCAGATACGCAGTATTTT,TRBJ2-3,TRBV6-6,few,.,11
CASSPNRVGGPGELFF,TGTGCCAGCAGCCCGAACAGGGTTGGAGGGCCCGGGGAGCTGTTTTTT,TRBJ2-2,TRBV12-3/TRBV12-4,many,.,16
CSARGENEAFF,TGCAGTGCTAGAGGGGAGAATGAAGCTTTCTTT,TRBJ1-1,TRBV20-1,.,.,11
CASSLHGTGGTGELIF,TGTGCCAGCAGCCTCCACGGGACAGGGGGTACCGGGGAGCTGATTTTT,TRBJ2-2,TRBV7-9,.,TRBD1,16
CASSFDPQGEQFF,TGTGCCAGCAGTTTTGACCCCCAGGGAGAGCAGTTCTTC,TRBJ2-1,TRBV12-3/TRBV12-4,few,.,13
CASRNPDSNTGELFF,TGTGCCAGCAGGAACCCTGACAGCAACACCGGGGAGCTGTTTTTT,TRBJ2-2,TRBV12-3/TRBV12-4,many,.,15
CAPTGRQETQYF,TGTGCCCCGACAGGCCGCCAAGAGACCCAGTACTTC,TRBJ2-5,TRBV12-3/TRBV12-4,many,.,12
CASSMTSGRAGTGELFF,TGTGCCAGCAGCATGACTAGCGGGAGGGCCGGCACCGGGGAGCTGTTTTTT,TRBJ2-2,TRBV7-9,.,TRBD2,17
CASSLAPGAYANTGELFF,TGTGCCAGCAGCTTAGCCCCGGGGGCCTACGCGAACACCGGGGAGCTGTTTTTT,TRBJ2-2,TRBV7-6,.,.,18
CATADPTKESYNEQFF,TGTGCCACCGCGGACCCCACAAAAGAGTCCTACAATGAGCAGTTCTTC,TRBJ2-1,TRBV24-1,.,.,16
CASSYSTGRVGNEQFF,TGTGCCAGCAGTTACTCCACAGGGAGGGTTGGCAATGAGCAGTTCTTC,TRBJ2-1,TRBV6-5,few,.,16
CASSEGTPRGF,TGTGCCAGCAGTGAAGGGACACCGCGCGGATTT,TRBJ1-1,TRBV2,.,.,11
CASSLARQLAGVRDTQYF,TGTGCCAGCAGCTTAGCAAGACAACTAGCGGGAGTTCGAGATACGCAGTATTTT,TRBJ2-3,TRBV7-9,few,TRBD2,18
CASSVSGPGRETQYF,TGCGCCAGCAGCGTCTCAGGGCCAGGTCGGGAGACCCAGTACTTC,TRBJ2-5,TRBV5-1,few,.,15
CASSRAGGIETQYF,TGTGCCAGCAGCCGTGCAGGGGGCATTGAGACCCAGTACTTC,TRBJ2-5,TRBV5-6,.,TRBD1,14
CATVGPSSYEQYF,TGTGCCACCGTGGGCCCAAGCTCCTACGAGCAGTACTTC,TRBJ2-7,TRBV6-1,.,.,13
CASSYSLGQLNYGYTF,TGTGCCAGCAGTTACTCCCTCGGACAGCTGAACTATGGCTACACCTTC,TRBJ1-2,TRBV6-5,once,.,16
CASAYRWVRTYEQYF,TGTGCCAGCGCTTACAGGTGGGTCCGTACCTACGAGCAGTACTTC,TRBJ2-7,TRBV6-2/TRBV6-3,.,.,15
CASSVSEAGGVRGLFF,TGTGCCAGCAGTGTTTCTGAGGCAGGGGGCGTCAGGGGGCTGTTTTTT,TRBJ1-4,TRBV6-1,few,TRBD1,16
CASSSGFSGNTIYF,TGTGCCAGCAGCTCGGGATTCTCTGGAAACACCATATATTTT,TRBJ1-3,TRBV5-4,few,.,14
CSVESGRGGDEQFF,TGCAGCGTTGAATCCGGCAGGGGTGGGGATGAGCAGTTCTTC,TRBJ2-1,TRBV29-1,.,.,14
CASSLGPSSPLETQYF,TGCGCCAGCAGCTTGGGGCCGTCGAGCCCGCTGGAGACCCAGTACTTC,TRBJ2-5,TRBV5-1,.,.,16